This entry features one T cell receptor (beta chain) sequence. With V trimmed by 5 bases and J by 5 bases, 8 bases remained unmatched. This CDR3 spans 14 amino acids. The germline gives CDR1 SEHNR, CDR2 FQNEAQ (reference sequence). The assay was immunoSEQ multiplex PCR, and TCRdb's table has in-frame clones only and misses some. This sample has 400,000 to 450,000 clones; around 90% occur once, and the top ten carry less than 15%. These data come from a study of Ad26.COV2.S vaccination and SARS-CoV-2 variants. The treatment denotes: some 20 received Ad26.COV2.S at low or high dose, single or two shots; about five received placebo; per-sample allocation not given. It was on day 63 after the first vaccine or placebo injection that samples were taken.

The source of this sequence is a person aged 18-65 years who received the Ad26.COV2.S COVID-19 vaccine or a placebo. The specimen comprised peripheral blood, sampled in a trial of Ad26.COV2.S vaccine versus placebo. The chain uses TRBV7-9 and TRBJ1-1, with TRBD1 matching 7 bases. The CDR3 nucleotides read TGTGCCAGCAGCGACGCCGACAGGGTGACTGAAGCTTTCTTT. Translating gives CASSDADRVTEAFF. Supplemented by reference TRBV7-9 and TRBJ1-1, the full variable domain reads DTGVSQNPRHKITKRGQNVTFRCDPISEHNRLYWYRQTLGQGPEFLTYFQNEAQLEKSRLLSDRFSAERPKGSFSTLEIQRTEQGDSAMYLCASSDADRVTEAFFGQGTRLTVV.